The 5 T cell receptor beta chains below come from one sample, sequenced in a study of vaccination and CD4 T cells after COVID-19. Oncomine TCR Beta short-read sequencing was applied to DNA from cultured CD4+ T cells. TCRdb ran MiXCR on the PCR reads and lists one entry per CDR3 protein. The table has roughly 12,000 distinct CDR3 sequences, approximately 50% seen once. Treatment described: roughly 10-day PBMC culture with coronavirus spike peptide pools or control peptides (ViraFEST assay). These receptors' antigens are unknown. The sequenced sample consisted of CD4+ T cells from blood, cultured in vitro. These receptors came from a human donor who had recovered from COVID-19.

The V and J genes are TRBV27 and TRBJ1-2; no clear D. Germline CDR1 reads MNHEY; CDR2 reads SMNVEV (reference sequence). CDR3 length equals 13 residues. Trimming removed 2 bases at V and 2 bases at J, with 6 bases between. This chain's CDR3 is CASSLGRNYGYTF. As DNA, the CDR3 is TGTGCCAGCAGTTTAGGGAGAAACTATGGCTACACCTTC.

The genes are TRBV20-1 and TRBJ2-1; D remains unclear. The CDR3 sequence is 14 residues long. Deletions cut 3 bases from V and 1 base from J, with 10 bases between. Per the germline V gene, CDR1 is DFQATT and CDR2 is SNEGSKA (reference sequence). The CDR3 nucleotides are TGCAGTGCTAGTCGAGCTTCTTCCTACAATGAGCAGTTCTTC. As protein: CSASRASSYNEQFF.

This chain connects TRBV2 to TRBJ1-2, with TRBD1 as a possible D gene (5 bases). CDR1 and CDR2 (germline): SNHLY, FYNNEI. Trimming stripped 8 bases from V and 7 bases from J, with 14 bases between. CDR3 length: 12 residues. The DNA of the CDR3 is TGTGCCAGCCACAGGAGTTTTGGTGGCTACACCTTC. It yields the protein CASHRSFGGYTF.

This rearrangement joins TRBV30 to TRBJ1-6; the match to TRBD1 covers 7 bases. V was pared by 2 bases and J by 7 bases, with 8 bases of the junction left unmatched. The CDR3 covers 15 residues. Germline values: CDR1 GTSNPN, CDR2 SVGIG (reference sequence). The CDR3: CAWSSLDRDNSPLHF. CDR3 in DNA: TGTGCCTGGAGTTCTTTAGACAGGGACAATTCACCCCTCCACTTT.

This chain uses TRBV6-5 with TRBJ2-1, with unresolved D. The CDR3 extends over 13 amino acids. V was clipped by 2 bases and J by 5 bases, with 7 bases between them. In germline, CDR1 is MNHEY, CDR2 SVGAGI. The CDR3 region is CASSYPVNNEQFF. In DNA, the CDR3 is TGTGCCAGCAGTTACCCCGTGAACAATGAGCAGTTCTTC.